A single T cell receptor beta chain is shown here with its context. The antigen is undetermined. These data are taken from a study of cytomegalovirus exposure and HLA in healthy donors. About the study: From donors who were HLA-typed, an early data release held 80 million to 95 million unique TCRs. Study observations and caveats: An Asian-associated ancestry cluster reportedly showed fewer N-insertions than the approximately 670-donor mean in a later analysis. Overall, approximately 150 TCR beta chains were annotated as cytomegalovirus-associated.

The PCR contained 60 Vbeta and 13 Jbeta primers. Clones were sequenced by immunoSEQ multiplex PCR, and TCRdb holds only the in-frame ones, with some missing. Its table lists approximately 76,000 clones. This receptor was obtained from a young man in good health and CMV-seropositive. The sequenced sample was PBMCs.

The CDR3 spells CASSHRQGPNTEAFF. The CDR3 nucleotides read TGCGCCAGCAGCCATAGACAGGGTCCGAACACTGAAGCTTTCTTT. The V gene is TRBV5-1, the J gene TRBJ1-1, with 7 bases aligning to TRBD1. This CDR3 is built from 15 residues. V trimming: 4 bases; J trimming: 1 base; junction bases outside the gene matches: 7. Germline CDR1 SGHRS, CDR2 YFSETQ.